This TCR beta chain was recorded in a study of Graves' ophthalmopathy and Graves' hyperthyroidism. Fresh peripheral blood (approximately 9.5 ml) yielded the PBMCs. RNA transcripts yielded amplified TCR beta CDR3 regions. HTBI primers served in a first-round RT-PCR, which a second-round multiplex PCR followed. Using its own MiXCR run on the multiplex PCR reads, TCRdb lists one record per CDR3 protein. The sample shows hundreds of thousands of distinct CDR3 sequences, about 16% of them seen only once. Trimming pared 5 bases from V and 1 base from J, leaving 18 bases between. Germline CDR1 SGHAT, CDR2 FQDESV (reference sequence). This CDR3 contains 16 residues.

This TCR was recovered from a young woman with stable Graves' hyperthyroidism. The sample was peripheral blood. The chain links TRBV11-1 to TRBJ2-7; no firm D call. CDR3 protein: CASSEDGLTESYEQYF. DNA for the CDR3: TGTGCCAGCAGCGAGGACGGATTAACCGAGTCCTACGAGCAGTACTTC.